These T cell receptor beta chains were read from a single sample in a study of OX40 agonist ivuxolimab in advanced cancers. Repertoires were generated with immunoSEQ multiplex PCR, while TCRdb's copy carries only in-frame clones and drops some. The table has about 74,000 clones, about nine tenths seen once. The sequenced sample was CD4+ or CD8+ T cells sorted from blood, obtained in a trial of the OX40 agonist ivuxolimab. These receptor sequences come from an adult with an advanced solid tumor such as melanoma, head and neck, liver or kidney cancer. CDR3s include the opening cysteine and the closing phenylalanine or tryptophan. D genes are given only for firm matches. Not all rows give a size; the values are once, few, many and, for expanded clones, a class.

.	TRBJ2-3	TRBV7-3	.	CASSLTSPTDTQYF	TGTGCCAGCAGCTTAACGTCCCCCACAGATACGCAGTATTTT
.	TRBJ2-3	TRBV5-6	TRBD2	CASSPGLAGGASVGDTQYF	TGTGCCAGCAGCCCTGGACTAGCGGGGGGAGCTTCGGTCGGAGATACGCAGTATTTT
.	TRBJ2-7	TRBV19	TRBD1	CASSFSGTEFYEQYF	TGTGCCAGTAGTTTCTCCGGGACAGAATTCTACGAGCAGTACTTC
.	TRBJ2-7	TRBV19	.	CASSLGQGGSYEQYF	TGTGCCAGTAGTCTAGGACAGGGAGGGTCCTACGAGCAGTACTTC
.	TRBJ2-7	TRBV28	TRBD2	CASTPGLAEYEQYF	TGTGCCAGCACTCCGGGACTAGCAGAATACGAGCAGTACTTC
.	TRBJ1-1	TRBV19	.	CASEQGNTEAFF	TGTGCCAGTGAACAGGGAAACACTGAAGCTTTCTTT
.	TRBJ2-7	TRBV15	.	CATSSVSRGAASYEQYF	TGTGCCACCAGCTCCGTCAGCCGAGGGGCGGCTTCCTACGAGCAGTACTTC
.	TRBJ2-7	TRBV7-9	.	CASSSDRGVESYEQYF	TGTGCCAGCAGCTCCGACCGGGGTGTCGAATCCTACGAGCAGTACTTC
.	TRBJ2-5	TRBV14	.	CASSQPGTQETQYF	TGTGCCAGCAGCCAACCGGGAACTCAAGAGACCCAGTACTTC
.	TRBJ2-7	TRBV6-4	.	CASSDSFKRAEIEYF	TGTGCCAGCAGTGACTCTTTTAAGCGGGCGGAGATTGAGTACTTC
.	TRBJ1-2	TRBV27	TRBD1	CASSFSGQGVGYGYTF	TGTGCCAGCAGTTTCTCTGGGCAGGGGGTGGGCTATGGCTACACCTTC
few	TRBJ1-4	TRBV9	.	CASSPHTGSEKLFF	TGTGCCAGCAGCCCCCACACCGGCAGTGAAAAACTGTTTTTT
.	TRBJ2-7	TRBV27	.	CAVGKDNSYEQYF	TGTGCCGTAGGAAAGGACAACTCCTACGAGCAGTACTTC
.	TRBJ2-7	TRBV7-8	TRBD2	CASSSNLAGDALFGEQYF	TGTGCCAGCAGCTCTAATCTCGCGGGGGATGCTCTCTTCGGCGAGCAGTACTTC
.	TRBJ2-5	TRBV19	.	CASSTFAAPYGETQYF	TGTGCCAGTAGTACCTTCGCGGCCCCGTATGGAGAGACCCAGTACTTC
.	TRBJ1-1	TRBV6-5	.	CASTDTEAFF	TGTGCCAGCACTGACACTGAAGCTTTCTTT
.	TRBJ2-7	TRBV9	.	CASSPHLSAVYEQYF	TGTGCCAGCAGCCCCCACTTAAGCGCGGTCTACGAGCAGTACTTC
.	TRBJ2-3	TRBV19	.	CASSIFSTDTQYF	TGTGCCAGTAGTATCTTCAGCACAGATACGCAGTATTTT
.	TRBJ2-4	TRBV30	TRBD1	CAWTPGVTTGTGSIQYF	TGTGCCTGGACCCCCGGCGTGACAACGGGGACAGGGAGCATTCAGTACTTC
.	TRBJ1-6	TRBV6-5	.	CASSYRGLGSPLHF	TGTGCCAGCAGTTACCGGGGCCTGGGATCACCCCTCCACTTT
.	TRBJ2-7	TRBV6-1	.	CASSEVVGGPAYEQYF	TGTGCCAGCAGTGAAGTTGTTGGGGGACCCGCCTACGAGCAGTACTTC
.	TRBJ2-3	TRBV11-2	TRBD2	CASSTQRGPSTDTQYF	TGTGCCAGCAGCACTCAGCGGGGGCCTAGCACAGATACGCAGTATTTT
.	TRBJ2-6	TRBV27	.	CASSLLTGANVLTF	TGTGCCAGCAGTTTATTAACTGGGGCCAACGTCCTGACTTTC
.	TRBJ2-6	TRBV7-3	.	CASSLEASGANVLTF	TGTGCCAGCAGCTTGGAGGCCTCTGGGGCCAACGTCCTGACTTTC
.	TRBJ2-3	TRBV27	TRBD2	CASSFAFGGGRTDTQYF	TGTGCCAGCAGTTTCGCTTTTGGGGGGGGGAGGACAGATACGCAGTATTTT
.	TRBJ2-3	TRBV5-6	.	CASMAGGVSLFTDTQYF	TGTGCCAGCATGGCTGGCGGGGTGAGTCTGTTTACAGATACGCAGTATTTT
.	TRBJ1-1	TRBV19	.	CASKLWDGNTEAFF	TGTGCCAGTAAGCTGTGGGACGGGAACACTGAAGCTTTCTTT
.	TRBJ1-1	TRBV30	TRBD1	CAWSVPAGGHPEAFF	TGTGCCTGGAGTGTACCTGCAGGGGGCCATCCCGAAGCTTTCTTT
.	TRBJ2-1	TRBV6-1	.	CASTTGLGEQFF	TGTGCCAGCACTACTGGCCTGGGAGAGCAGTTCTTC
.	TRBJ2-5	TRBV5-6	.	CASSLRLDQETQYF	TGTGCCAGCAGCTTGCGGCTAGATCAAGAGACCCAGTACTTC
.	TRBJ1-2	TRBV4-1	TRBD1	CASSQANSGGRGYTF	TGCGCCAGCAGCCAAGCCAACTCAGGGGGCCGTGGCTACACCTTC
.	TRBJ2-2	TRBV7-2	TRBD2	CASSLYRTSGPNGELFF	TGTGCCAGCAGCTTGTATCGGACTAGCGGACCAAACGGGGAGCTGTTTTTT
once	TRBJ1-4	TRBV6-1	.	CASRLTGPNEKLFF	TGTGCCAGCAGGCTCACCGGACCTAATGAAAAACTGTTTTTT
.	TRBJ2-1	TRBV5-8	TRBD2	CASSQPLAGEPYNEQFF	TGTGCCAGCAGCCAGCCCCTCGCGGGGGAACCCTACAATGAGCAGTTCTTC
.	TRBJ2-7	TRBV27	TRBD1	CASSFSTGAASYEQYF	TGTGCCAGCAGTTTTTCCACAGGGGCGGCCTCCTACGAGCAGTACTTC
.	TRBJ1-5	TRBV27	.	CASFGPVSQGRNQPQHF	TGTGCCAGCTTCGGACCAGTTTCCCAAGGGCGCAATCAGCCCCAGCATTTT
.	TRBJ2-1	TRBV7-9	.	CASSFGGDHEQFF	TGTGCCAGCAGTTTCGGAGGGGACCATGAGCAGTTCTTC
.	TRBJ2-7	TRBV2	TRBD1	CATPGTARPYEQYF	TGTGCCACCCCCGGGACAGCCCGACCCTACGAGCAGTACTTC
few	TRBJ1-1	TRBV7-9	.	CASSSGVRAFF	TGTGCCAGCAGCTCGGGGGTGAGAGCTTTCTTT
.	TRBJ1-2	TRBV6-5	.	CASSYSAGTLDGYTF	TGTGCCAGCAGTTACAGTGCAGGGACTCTGGATGGCTACACCTTC
.	TRBJ2-2	TRBV19	TRBD1	CASTLIGTVGELFF	TGTGCCAGTACCCTAATCGGGACAGTCGGGGAGCTGTTTTTT
.	TRBJ2-7	TRBV30	.	CAWSVGRVYEQYF	TGTGCCTGGAGTGTAGGCAGGGTTTACGAGCAGTACTTC
.	TRBJ2-7	TRBV6-1	TRBD2	CASSEERGTSGSNEQYF	TGTGCCAGCAGTGAAGAACGTGGTACTAGCGGGAGCAACGAGCAGTACTTC
.	TRBJ2-5	TRBV29-1	TRBD2	CSVILAGGPGETQYF	TGCAGCGTCATACTAGCGGGAGGGCCGGGGGAGACCCAGTACTTC
.	TRBJ2-7	TRBV29-1	.	CSATGLLYEQYF	TGCAGCGCGACCGGCCTACTTTACGAGCAGTACTTC
.	TRBJ2-3	TRBV5-4	.	CASSSQVDTQYF	TGTGCCAGCAGCTCCCAGGTAGATACGCAGTATTTT
.	TRBJ1-1	TRBV30	.	CAWSTTGGNTEAFF	TGTGCCTGGAGTACGACCGGGGGTAACACTGAAGCTTTCTTT
.	TRBJ2-6	TRBV27	.	CASSLFLSGANVLTF	TGTGCCAGCAGTTTATTTCTATCTGGGGCCAACGTCCTGACTTTC
.	TRBJ2-1	TRBV11-3	.	CASSGRSYNEQFF	TGTGCCAGTAGCGGTAGGTCCTACAATGAGCAGTTCTTC
.	TRBJ1-5	TRBV5-4	TRBD1	CASSTGTGVNQPQHF	TGTGCCAGCAGCACCGGGACAGGGGTTAATCAGCCCCAGCATTTT
.	TRBJ2-1	TRBV9	TRBD2	CASSERGGLGDNEQFF	TGTGCCAGCAGCGAAAGAGGGGGACTAGGGGACAATGAGCAGTTCTTC